This paragraph reports one T cell receptor (beta chain). The antigen is not known. This sample was included in a study of shared clonotypes between healthy human individuals. Study results and caveats: Sequencing depth was expected to affect clonotype sharing among donors.

There are 11 residues in the CDR3. V gave up 4 bases and J gave up 8 bases, with 5 bases separating them. Germline CDR1 reads MDHEN; CDR2 reads SYDVKM. On sorted subsets, replicate PCRs used 150 to 250 ng DNA, or around 30,000 T cell genomes. Generated by immunoSEQ multiplex PCR, the TCRdb table keeps only in-frame clones and is missing some. Of some 2,000,000 clones listed, roughly 94% are singletons. The chain combines TRBV28 with TRBJ2-2; no definite D call. The sample comprised naive CD4+ T cells sorted from blood. Regarding subset: CD45RA+ positively selected. The sequence was obtained from a man between 18 and 29 years old in good health. CDR3 DNA: TGTGCCAGCAGTTCCCAGGGGGAGCTGTTTTTT. Amino acids: CASSSQGELFF.